Only a few counts were recorded for the clone carrying this TCR beta chain. The data derive from a study of blood T cell repertoires in COVID-19. On the study more broadly: Spain, Italy and the United States supplied samples that represented acute and convalescent COVID-19. PBMCs, B-cell-depleted T cells, or T cells provided the cDNA or gDNA that made up the material.

V was trimmed by 6 bases and J by 4 bases, leaving 15 bases between them. The CDR3 is made up of 15 amino acids. In germline, CDR1 is MNHEY, CDR2 SMNVEV (reference sequence). Under the authors' procedure: Counts of nucleated cells, estimated from reference gene primer amplification, were obtained. Measured with immunoSEQ multiplex PCR; TCRdb has only the in-frame clones, and not every one. V and J calls and clone size are as listed in that table; D and trimming were resolved from the DNA. Here the sample spans fewer than 200,000 clones, 80% to 90% being singletons. This sequence joins TRBV27 and TRBJ1-4; D call uncertain. Sequenced sample: peripheral blood. The TCR sequence derives from a woman aged 60-75 years with COVID-19, enrolled during active disease. CDR3 sequence: CASSPRPDLNEKLFF. For the CDR3, the DNA is TGTGCCAGCAGCCCCAGGCCAGACCTTAATGAAAAACTGTTTTTT.